The 29 T cell receptor beta chains below were found in one sample sequenced in a study of blood T cell repertoires in COVID-19. The table came from immunoSEQ multiplex PCR; TCRdb's copy has only in-frame clones and leaves some out. The sample contains 98,000 or so clones, about 91% of which appear only once. Sequencing input: peripheral blood. Receptors were obtained from a human donor in a cohort sampled during active COVID-19.

V and J are TRBV28 and TRBJ2-7; weak D call: TRBD1 (5 bases). CDR1 and CDR2 (germline): MDHEN, SYDVKM. The CDR3 length is 14 residues. V gave up 6 bases and J gave up 6 bases, with 18 bases separating them. DNA for the CDR3: TGTGCCAGCAGCCCAGTTAATGGACATAGCGAGCAGTACTTC. It codes for CASSPVNGHSEQYF.

The chain combines TRBV30 with TRBJ1-2; 7 bases align to TRBD1. Germline V gives CDR1 GTSNPN, CDR2 SVGIG (reference sequence). CDR3 length: 13 residues. V gave up 0 bases and J gave up 5 bases; unmatched junction bases: 3. The CDR3 nucleotides read TGTGCCTGGAGTGTAGGGACAGCTTATGGCTACACCTTC. Translation gives CAWSVGTAYGYTF.

J is TRBJ2-5 and V is TRBV4-3; 10 bases map to TRBD1. The length of the CDR3 is 16 residues. With V trimmed by 4 bases and J by 3 bases, 8 bases remained unmatched. Germline loops: CDR1 LGHNA, CDR2 YSLEER. CDR3 in amino acids: CASSREQDRGEETQYF. The CDR3 DNA follows: TGCGCCAGCAGCCGAGAACAGGACAGGGGGGAAGAGACCCAGTACTTC.

This chain connects TRBV10-3 to TRBJ2-7, with 10 bases matching TRBD2. Germline loops: CDR1 ENHRY, CDR2 SYGVKD. The ends lost 3 bases at V and 5 bases at J; junction bases unmatched: 22. CDR3 size: 20 residues. The CDR3: CAISEVNVPGLAGERDEQYF. The DNA for the CDR3 is TGTGCCATCAGTGAAGTTAACGTCCCTGGTCTAGCGGGAGAGCGGGACGAGCAGTACTTC.

The chain joins TRBV13 to TRBJ2-3; 13 bases match TRBD2. The CDR3 runs 17 residues. Germline lookup yields CDR1 PRHDT and CDR2 FYEKMQ (reference sequence). Losses at the gene ends were 4 bases for V and 0 bases for J; bases not matched to a gene: 4. In DNA form, the CDR3 reads TGTGCCAGCAGCTCTGGACTAGCGGGAGATAGCACAGATACGCAGTATTTT. It yields the protein CASSSGLAGDSTDTQYF.

This chain uses TRBV5-4 with TRBJ2-7; 10 bases match TRBD1. Germline CDR1 reads SGHNT; CDR2 reads YYREEE (reference sequence). The trim removed 4 bases at V and 5 bases at J, leaving 9 bases unmatched. There are 15 residues in the CDR3. In DNA form, the CDR3 reads TGTGCCAGCAGCGGGGGGACAGGGGCACGAGACGAGCAGTACTTC. Residues: CASSGGTGARDEQYF.

For the CDR3, the DNA is TGTGCCAGCAGCTTAGGGGACAGATCAACTAATGAAAAACTGTTTTTT. This translates into CASSLGDRSTNEKLFF. The V gene is TRBV7-9, the J gene TRBJ1-4, with 7 bases fitting TRBD1. Trimming at V came to 1 base and at J to 0 bases, leaving 2 bases not matched to a gene. Germline assignment: CDR1 SEHNR and CDR2 FQNEAQ (reference sequence). This CDR3 region has 16 residues.

The CDR3 DNA is TGTGCCAGCAGTTCATATGCCGGGAGCTACGAGCAGTACTTC. This codes for CASSSYAGSYEQYF. The J gene is TRBJ2-7, the V gene TRBV6-5; TRBD2 is a possible D gene (6 bases). The CDR3 consists of 14 residues. Trimming pared 4 bases from V and 3 bases from J, leaving 13 bases between. The germline V gene encodes CDR1 MNHEY and CDR2 SVGAGI.

This sequence joins TRBV29-1 and TRBJ2-7, with 8 bases matching TRBD2. CDR1 and CDR2 from the germline V gene are SQVTM and ANQGSEA. This CDR3 contains 12 residues. Trimming at V came to 5 bases and at J to 4 bases, leaving 4 bases not matched to a gene. CDR3 region: CSVSLAEYEQYF. The CDR3 nucleotides read TGCAGCGTTTCACTAGCGGAATACGAGCAGTACTTC.

This chain joins TRBV6-2 or TRBV6-3 and TRBJ2-3; 7 bases match TRBD2. Per germline, CDR1 MNHEY and CDR2 SVGEGT. CDR3 size: 17 residues. The J segment lost 0 bases and the V segment lost 0 bases, leaving 6 bases of the junction unmatched. The CDR3, as DNA: TGTGCCAGCAGTTACTCGGGACTACCATCTAGCACAGATACGCAGTATTTT. Amino acid sequence: CASSYSGLPSSTDTQYF.

The chain links TRBV7-2 to TRBJ1-4; D possibly corresponds to TRBD1 (5 bases). CDR3 length equals 15 residues. Germline lookup yields CDR1 SGHTA and CDR2 FQGNSA. Trimming stripped 5 bases from V and 2 bases from J, with 12 bases between. This chain's CDR3 is CASSRRQLTNEKLFF. Written as DNA, the CDR3 is TGTGCCAGCAGCCGTCGACAGCTTACTAATGAAAAACTGTTTTTT.

This clone was found once. The chain uses TRBV29-1 and TRBJ2-5, with 8 bases identical to TRBD1. Trimming at V came to 7 bases and at J to 6 bases, leaving 13 bases not matched to a gene. Germline V lookup: CDR1 SQVTM, CDR2 ANQGSEA. The length of the CDR3 is 14 residues. CDR3 sequence (DNA): TGCAGCGCCCGTGACAGGGGCGCTAAGAAGACCCAGTACTTC. It translates to CSARDRGAKKTQYF.

This chain connects TRBV11-2 to TRBJ2-3; 8 bases agree with TRBD1. The CDR3 loop spans 15 amino acids. The germline CDR1 and CDR2 sequences are SGHAT and FQNNGV. The V gene end was trimmed by 2 bases and the J gene end by 4 bases; junction bases not matched to a gene: 5. The CDR3 loop is CASSLMTGVADTQYF. The CDR3 DNA reads TGTGCCAGCAGCTTAATGACAGGGGTGGCAGATACGCAGTATTTT.

The rearrangement joins TRBV7-9 to TRBJ2-7; tentative D call: TRBD1 (5 bases). In germline, CDR1 is SEHNR, CDR2 FQNEAQ (reference sequence). The CDR3 loop spans 13 amino acids. Trimming removed 7 bases from V and 2 bases from J, with 12 bases in between. The CDR3: CASTQGTTYEQYF. CDR3 nucleotides: TGTGCCAGCACCCAGGGAACTACCTACGAGCAGTACTTC. The full variable domain, rest sourced from reference TRBV7-9 and TRBJ2-7, is DTGVSQNPRHKITKRGQNVTFRCDPISEHNRLYWYRQTLGQGPEFLTYFQNEAQLEKSRLLSDRFSAERPKGSFSTLEIQRTEQGDSAMYLCASTQGTTYEQYFGPGTRLTVT.

This chain links TRBV28 with TRBJ2-1; 14 bases are a match to TRBD2. The CDR3 covers 15 residues. Germline CDR1 is MDHEN and CDR2 is SYDVKM. V lost 3 bases to trimming and J lost 7 bases; unmatched junction nucleotides: 2. CDR3 in amino acids: CASSFWTSGRNEQFF. The CDR3 DNA follows: TGTGCCAGCAGTTTCTGGACTAGCGGGAGGAATGAGCAGTTCTTC. The full variable domain, completed using reference TRBV28 and TRBJ2-1, is DVKVTQSSRYLVKRTGEKVFLECVQDMDHENMFWYRQDPGLGLRLIYFSYDVKMKEKGDIPEGYSVSREKKERFSLILESASTNQTSMYLCASSFWTSGRNEQFFGPGTRLTVL.

In this sample, this clone turned up once. V and J are TRBV12-5 and TRBJ2-3; D is possibly TRBD1 (6 bases). The CDR3 contains 14 residues. The V end was cut by 5 bases, the J end by 4 bases, with 13 bases between. Germline CDR1 is LGHNT and CDR2 is FRNRAP. CDR3 residues: CASGRDRFSDTQYF. CDR3 nucleotides: TGTGCTAGTGGTCGTGACAGGTTTTCAGATACGCAGTATTTT.

The rearrangement links TRBV21-1 to TRBJ2-7; TRBD1, as called in the table, went unchecked against the DNA. TRBV21-1 is shown as a pseudogene. The CDR3 is 17 residues long. The CDR3 sequence is CASSNKARGRVAGEQYF. Here the CDR3 DNA reads TGTGCCAGCAGCAATAAAGCAAGGGGGCGGGTAGCAGGCGAGCAGTACTTC.

The J gene is TRBJ2-7, the V gene TRBV5-1, with TRBD2 as a possible D gene (5 bases). V dropped 4 bases and J dropped 0 bases, with 11 bases sitting between them. The CDR3 loop spans 14 amino acids. The germline V gene has CDR1 SGHRS and CDR2 YFSETQ. CDR3: CASSQSGGSYEQYF. CDR3 coding DNA: TGCGCCAGCAGCCAGAGCGGTGGCTCCTACGAGCAGTACTTC.

This chain connects TRBV10-2 to TRBJ1-5, with 8 nucleotides matching TRBD1. J gave up 2 bases and V 2 bases, and 11 bases lay outside the gene matches. This CDR3 comprises 18 residues. Germline CDR1 and CDR2: WSHSY and SAAADI. The CDR3 DNA follows: TGCGCCAGCAGTGAGGCCTGGACAGGGTACGGGGGCAATCAGCCCCAGCATTTT. It translates to CASSEAWTGYGGNQPQHF.

The V and J genes are TRBV27 and TRBJ2-2; 7 bases are shared with TRBD1. The CDR3 is made up of 15 amino acids. V lost 4 bases to trimming and J lost 0 bases; unmatched junction nucleotides: 2. CDR1 is MNHEY, CDR2 SMNVEV, per germline (reference sequence). The CDR3 region has the DNA TGTGCCAGCAGTTGGGGGACAGCGAACACCGGGGAGCTGTTTTTT. Translation gives CASSWGTANTGELFF.

This clone showed up just a few times. The CDR3 ends on some other residue instead of the conserved phenylalanine or tryptophan, so this is likely a read error. No DNA is shown, since the ends of the CDR3 on it are uncertain; the CDR3 is the one TCRdb lists. This sequence joins TRBV2 and TRBJ2-7; whether TRBD2, the table's D call, matches the DNA was not checked. CDR1 SNHLY and CDR2 FYNNEI come from the germline V gene. Termini included, the CDR3 measures 14 amino acids. Here the CDR3 reads CASSEHFGLAVTTI.

The gene calls are TRBV19 and TRBJ2-3; tentatively, D is TRBD2 (6 bases). The V end was cut by 4 bases, the J end by 1 base, with 18 bases between. The CDR3 consists of 17 residues. Germline-derived CDR1 and CDR2 are LNHDA and SQIVND (reference sequence). CDR3 loop: CASSTSLMPGGTDTQYF. CDR3 DNA: TGTGCCAGTAGTACCTCCTTGATGCCGGGGGGCACAGATACGCAGTATTTT.

The chain has TRBV5-1 and TRBJ2-1; 12 bases are shared with TRBD2. This CDR3 is built from 15 residues. Germline V lookup: CDR1 SGHRS, CDR2 YFSETQ. V was pared by 7 bases and J by 1 base, with 3 bases of the junction left unmatched. CDR3 bases: TGCGCCAGCGCTGGACTAGCGGGGTCCTACAATGAGCAGTTCTTC. Translated, it gives CASAGLAGSYNEQFF.

The CDR3 nucleotides read TGCGCCAGCAGCTTGGAGGTACCGGGACAGGGGTACAATGAGCAGTTCTTC. Translating it yields CASSLEVPGQGYNEQFF. This chain links TRBV5-1 with TRBJ2-1, with 10 bases fitting TRBD1. The CDR3 loop spans 17 amino acids. Germline V gene sequence: CDR1 SGHRS, CDR2 YFSETQ. V gave up 0 bases and J gave up 4 bases; unmatched junction bases: 7.

The table lists this clone with a count of one. This rearrangement joins TRBV9 to TRBJ2-2; D is ambiguous. The CDR3 length is 14 residues. The V and J ends lost 4 bases and 0 bases respectively, with 7 bases between them. Germline V gene data show CDR1 as SGDLS and CDR2 as YYNGEE. The CDR3 protein is CASSLPANTGELFF. The CDR3, as DNA: TGTGCCAGCAGCCTTCCAGCGAACACCGGGGAGCTGTTTTTT.

The V and J genes are TRBV24-1 and TRBJ2-3; D is perhaps TRBD2 (6 bases). Germline V lookup: CDR1 KGHDR, CDR2 SFDVKD. The V end was cut by 3 bases, the J end by 2 bases, with 14 bases between. The CDR3 consists of 16 residues. The chain's CDR3 is CATSDTQRVLTDTQYF. The CDR3 bases are TGTGCCACCAGTGATACTCAGCGGGTCCTCACAGATACGCAGTATTTT.

This clone was detected once. The chain carries TRBV7-8 and TRBJ1-3; TRBD1 is a possible D gene (6 bases). The CDR3 has 14 residues. V shed 8 bases and J shed 8 bases, with 19 bases lying between them. Looked up from germline, CDR1 is SGHVS and CDR2 is FQNEAQ. CDR3 bases: TGTGCCAGCGGGGAAACAGGGAGGGCGGACACCATATATTTT. Translation gives CASGETGRADTIYF.

The J gene is TRBJ1-6, the V gene TRBV23-1; D possibly corresponds to TRBD1 (5 bases). TRBV23-1 counts as an open reading frame of uncertain function. CDR3 length: 18 residues. Trimming took 9 bases from V and 8 from J, leaving 29 bases between them. The CDR3 is CARVVGGRRTRWDSPLHF. DNA of the CDR3: TGCGCCAGGGTTGTCGGGGGTAGGAGGACAAGGTGGGATTCACCCCTCCACTTT.

The V gene is TRBV4-3, the J gene TRBJ2-1, with 11 bases matching TRBD2. The CDR3 loop spans 19 amino acids. The V segment lost 4 bases and the J segment 0 bases; nucleotides outside the gene matches: 11. Germline V gene sequence: CDR1 LGHNA, CDR2 YSLEER. The CDR3 DNA follows: TGCGCCAGCAGCCCCCGCCTATCTAGCGGGGGGCTCTCCTACAATGAGCAGTTCTTC. Amino acid sequence: CASSPRLSSGGLSYNEQFF.